The T cell receptor beta chain under discussion was sequenced for a study of Ad26.COV2.S vaccination and SARS-CoV-2 variants. The wider study: Participants got Ad26.COV2.S intramuscularly, once or twice 56 days apart.

General observations from the study: The TCR-based breadth and depth measures might underestimate overall T cell responses.

Looked up from germline, CDR1 is SGHRS and CDR2 is YFSETQ. This CDR3 region has 13 residues. V was pared by 6 bases and J by 1 base, with 9 bases between. Treatment of the sample: around 19 received Ad26.COV2.S at low or high dose, single or two shots; five or six received placebo; per-sample allocation not given. All samples were drawn on day 63, counting from the first vaccine or placebo injection. This Boston cohort included adults aged 18-55 years. A remark on this clone: Its antigen is currently unknown.

Sequencing used immunoSEQ multiplex PCR; TCRdb keeps in-frame clones, though not all of them. The sample lists a few hundred thousand clones; 90% were seen once. The clonotype originates from a person aged 18-65 years who received the Ad26.COV2.S COVID-19 vaccine or a placebo. Sequencing used peripheral blood, obtained in a trial of Ad26.COV2.S vaccine versus placebo. This chain uses TRBV5-1 with TRBJ2-3; D not certain. Written as DNA, the CDR3 is TGCGCCAGCAAATCTCCGGGCACAGATACGCAGTATTTT. Protein: CASKSPGTDTQYF.